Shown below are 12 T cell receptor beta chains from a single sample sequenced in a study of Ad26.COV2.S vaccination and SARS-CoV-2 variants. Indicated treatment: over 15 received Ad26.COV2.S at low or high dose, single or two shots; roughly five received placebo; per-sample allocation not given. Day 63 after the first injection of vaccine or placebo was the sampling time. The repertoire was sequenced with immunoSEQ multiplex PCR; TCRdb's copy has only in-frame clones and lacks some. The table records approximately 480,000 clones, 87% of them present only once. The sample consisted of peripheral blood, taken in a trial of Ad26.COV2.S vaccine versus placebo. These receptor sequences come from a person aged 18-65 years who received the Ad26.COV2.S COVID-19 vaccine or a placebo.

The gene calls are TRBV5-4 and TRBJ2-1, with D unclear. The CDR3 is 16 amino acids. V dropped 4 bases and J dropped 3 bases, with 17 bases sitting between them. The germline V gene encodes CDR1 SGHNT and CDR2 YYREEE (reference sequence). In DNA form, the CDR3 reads TGTGCCAGCAGCCTCCCGGGTCGGAACTTCTACAATGAGCAGTTCTTC. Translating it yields CASSLPGRNFYNEQFF.

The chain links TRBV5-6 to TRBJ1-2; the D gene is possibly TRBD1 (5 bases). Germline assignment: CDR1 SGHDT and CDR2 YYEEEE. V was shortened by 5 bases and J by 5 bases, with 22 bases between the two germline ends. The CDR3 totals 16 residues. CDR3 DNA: TGTGCCAGCAGAAAGGAGGGGCTAACCACTTCATATGGCTACACCTTC. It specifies CASRKEGLTTSYGYTF.

As DNA, the CDR3 is TGTGCCAGCTCACCCGCGGCAGGGACTAAGTACACCGGGGAGCTGTTTTTT. It yields the protein CASSPAAGTKYTGELFF. The chain employs TRBV18 and TRBJ2-2; 7 nucleotides line up with TRBD2. CDR1 is KGHSH, CDR2 LQKENI, per germline. The CDR3 extends over 17 amino acids. V shed 3 bases, J shed 3 bases, and the junction held 10 bases outside the gene matches. Full variable domain (missing parts from reference TRBV18 and TRBJ2-2): NAGVMQNPRHLVRRRGQEARLRCSPMKGHSHVYWYRQLPEEGLKFMVYLQKENIIDESGMPKERFSAEFPKEGPSILRIQQVVRGDSAAYFCASSPAAGTKYTGELFFGEGSRLTVL.

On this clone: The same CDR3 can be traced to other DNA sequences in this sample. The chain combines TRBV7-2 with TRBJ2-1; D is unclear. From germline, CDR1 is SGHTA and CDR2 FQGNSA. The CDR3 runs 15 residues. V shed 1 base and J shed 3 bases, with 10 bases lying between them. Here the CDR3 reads CASSLVRGNYNEQFF. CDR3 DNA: TGTGCCAGCAGCTTAGTGCGTGGAAACTACAATGAGCAGTTCTTC.

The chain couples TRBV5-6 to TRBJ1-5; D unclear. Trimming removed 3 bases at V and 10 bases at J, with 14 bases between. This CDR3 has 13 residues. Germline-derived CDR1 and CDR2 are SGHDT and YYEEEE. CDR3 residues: CASSYSFQGPQHF. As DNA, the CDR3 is TGTGCCAGCAGCTATTCTTTTCAAGGACCCCAGCATTTT.

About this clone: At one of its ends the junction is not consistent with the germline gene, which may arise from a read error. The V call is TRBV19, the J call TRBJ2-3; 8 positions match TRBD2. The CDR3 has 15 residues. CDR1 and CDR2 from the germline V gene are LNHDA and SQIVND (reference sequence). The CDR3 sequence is CASSILRTSTDTQYF. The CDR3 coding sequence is TGTGCCAGTAGTATACTTAGGACTAGCACCGATACGCAGTATTTT.

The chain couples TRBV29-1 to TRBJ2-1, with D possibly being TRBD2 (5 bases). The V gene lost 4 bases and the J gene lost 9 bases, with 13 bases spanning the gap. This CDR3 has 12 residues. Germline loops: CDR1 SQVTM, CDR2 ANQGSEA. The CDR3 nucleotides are TGCAGCGTTGCTGAGGGTATTAGTGAGCAGTTCTTC. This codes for CSVAEGISEQFF.

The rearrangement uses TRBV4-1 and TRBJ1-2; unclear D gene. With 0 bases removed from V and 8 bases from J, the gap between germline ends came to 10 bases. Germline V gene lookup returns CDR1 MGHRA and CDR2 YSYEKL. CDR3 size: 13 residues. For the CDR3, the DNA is TGCGCCAGCAGCCAAGAACGAGCTGGCGGCTACACCTTC. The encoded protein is CASSQERAGGYTF.

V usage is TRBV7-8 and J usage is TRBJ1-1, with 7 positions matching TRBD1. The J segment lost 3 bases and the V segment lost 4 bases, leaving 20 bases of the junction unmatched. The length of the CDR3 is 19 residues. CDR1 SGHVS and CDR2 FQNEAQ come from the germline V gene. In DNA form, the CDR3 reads TGTGCCAGCAGCTATCCAATACCGCTCGTCCAGGGGGTTGACACTGAAGCTTTCTTT. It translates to CASSYPIPLVQGVDTEAFF.

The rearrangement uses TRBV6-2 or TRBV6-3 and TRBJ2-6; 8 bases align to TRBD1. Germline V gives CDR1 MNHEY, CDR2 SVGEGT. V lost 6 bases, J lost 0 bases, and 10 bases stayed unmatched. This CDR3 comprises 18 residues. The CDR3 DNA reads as TGTGCCAGCAGCCCCCTAGGGACAGGCATCTCTGGGGCCAACGTCCTGACTTTC. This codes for CASSPLGTGISGANVLTF.

Written as DNA, the CDR3 is TGTGCCAGTAGTAGCGGGGGGCCAGCCTACGAGCAGTACTTC. Residues: CASSSGGPAYEQYF. V and J are TRBV19 and TRBJ2-7, with TRBD2 matching 8 bases. Trimming removed 4 bases from V and 2 bases from J; junction bases left unmatched: 4. There are 14 residues in the CDR3. Germline V lookup: CDR1 LNHDA, CDR2 SQIVND (reference sequence).

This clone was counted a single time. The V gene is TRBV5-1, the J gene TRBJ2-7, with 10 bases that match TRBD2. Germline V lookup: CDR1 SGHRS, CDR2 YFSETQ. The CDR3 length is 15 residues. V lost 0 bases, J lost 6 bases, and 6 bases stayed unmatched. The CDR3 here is CASSLAAGLASEQYF. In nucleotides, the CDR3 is TGCGCCAGCAGCTTGGCGGCGGGACTAGCGTCCGAGCAGTACTTC.